The T cell receptor beta chain under discussion was sequenced for a study of a mutant IDH1 vaccine in newly diagnosed glioma. Study at large: Earlier treatment was radiotherapy, temozolomide, or both, with most getting both.

TCRdb keeps only in-frame clones here, not all; method: immunoSEQ multiplex PCR. The sample has fewer than 75,000 clones; roughly 83% are singletons. The CDR3 has 13 amino acids. Germline CDR1 SGHTA, CDR2 FQGNSA. J was trimmed by 12 bases and V by 1 base; bases with no gene match: 7. This clone has just one count. As yet, its antigen is unknown. The time point here: week 11, during vaccination. The content of each vaccine dose was 300 ug of mutant IDH1 20-mer peptide, and topical imiquimod accompanied it. The TCR comes from a woman between 50 and 59 years old with glioma. Material: PBMCs, obtained from a glioma patient whose treatment included an IDH1 peptide vaccine. The V gene is TRBV7-2, the J gene TRBJ2-7; 9 bases are a match to TRBD2. The CDR3: CASSLETSGGMYF. The CDR3 nucleotides read TGTGCCAGCAGCTTAGAAACCAGCGGGGGGATGTACTTC.